The sequence of this TCR beta chain was determined in a study of tumor and adjacent non-tumor tissue in lung cancer. Regarding the study as a whole: Significantly higher TCR diversity was found in tumor than normal lung. Tumor repertoires had a smaller top 100 clone share than normal lung.

The template was RNA from unsorted bulk tissue. V was shortened by 6 bases and J by 8 bases, with 24 bases between the two germline ends. The CDR3 runs to 16 residues. Germline CDR1 MNHNY, CDR2 SVGAGI (reference sequence). Of note for this clonotype: Its antigen remains unidentified.

Three rounds of nested PCR, following a modified ARM-PCR protocol, produced the TCRbeta library. TCRdb re-analysed the multiplex PCR reads in MiXCR, keeping a single row per CDR3 protein. The sample lists 89,000 or so distinct CDR3 sequences, around 65% seen once, with roughly 15% in the top ten. The chain recombines TRBV6-6 with TRBJ2-3; a possible D gene is TRBD2 (7 bases). Sequencing input: lung tumor tissue. The source is a man in his 70s with non-small cell lung cancer. The CDR3 is CASRPRTGAGAGTQYF. CDR3 in DNA: TGTGCCAGCAGACCCCGGACGGGTGCGGGGGCAGGTACGCAGTATTTT.